One TCR beta chain is described in this entry. The antigen is undetermined. The sample belongs to a study of cytomegalovirus exposure and HLA in healthy donors. Study in general: Prior work identified more than 90 million unique TCR beta sequences in some 200 million T cells. Across 350 to 500 genotyped donors, approximately 81% landed in the Caucasian-associated ancestry cluster.

Overall study results and limits: Based on reports, TCR beta sequences accurately predicted HLA-A and HLA-B alleles for most subjects. In a later analysis, TCR beta V- and J-gene trimming was associated with a missense DCLRE1C variant.

The germline V gene encodes CDR1 SGDLS and CDR2 YYNGEE. The CDR3 is 15 amino acids. The ends were cut back, 0 bases at V and 10 bases at J, with 14 bases in the middle. Primers: 60 Vbeta forward and 13 Jbeta reverse. The repertoire was sequenced with immunoSEQ multiplex PCR; TCRdb's copy has only in-frame clones and lacks some. The table includes some 110,000 clones, 70% to 80% detected once. V gene TRBV9 combines with J gene TRBJ1-6; TRBD1 is a possible D gene (5 bases). This sequence was found in a man aged 60 to 75 in good health and CMV-seronegative. Sequenced sample: PBMCs. CDR3 nucleotides: TGTGCCAGCAGCGTAGACACAGGCTCGTCCTCACCCCTCCACTTT. This translates into CASSVDTGSSSPLHF.